This T cell receptor beta chain comes out of a study of PD-1 blockade in classical Hodgkin lymphoma. At the level of the study: Patients got intravenous nivolumab 3 mg/kg every 2 weeks. Study conclusions and caveats: Newly diagnosed patients and complete responders had comparable diversity at baseline. Patients starting nivolumab less than 1 year after ASCT had lower diversity and were excluded from later analyses.

All the patients suffered relapse after autologous stem cell transplantation, and brentuximab vedotin exposure differed. Some clones are missing from TCRdb's copy, which holds only in-frame ones; the method was immunoSEQ multiplex PCR. This table holds 5,000 to 8,000 clones, around three quarters found once. Trimming removed 4 bases from V and 0 bases from J, with 10 bases in between. The germline CDR1 and CDR2 sequences are MNHEY and SMNVEV (reference sequence). CDR3 length: 16 residues. With regard to this clone: The antigen remains unidentified.

This specimen was peripheral blood mononuclear cells (PBMCs), taken at baseline. The V call is TRBV27, the J call TRBJ2-6; no firm D call. This TCR came from a human donor with classical Hodgkin lymphoma. CDR3 amino acids: CASSSYGSSGANVLTF. In DNA, the CDR3 is TGTGCCAGCAGTTCCTACGGAAGCTCTGGGGCCAACGTCCTGACTTTC. The variable domain in full, completed from reference TRBV27 and TRBJ2-6, reads EAQVTQNPRYLITVTGKKLTVTCSQNMNHEYMSWYRQDPGLGLRQIYYSMNVEVTDKGDVPEGYKVSRKEKRNFPLILESPSPNQTSLYFCASSSYGSSGANVLTFGAGSRLTVL.